Detailed here is one T cell receptor beta chain. The antigen is not known. The CDR3 has 15 residues. Germline V gene data show CDR1 as SGHRS and CDR2 as YFSETQ. V gave up 3 bases and J gave up 1 base; unmatched junction bases: 2. Only in-frame clones appear in the TCRdb table, and some are missing; sequencing was by immunoSEQ multiplex PCR. Here the sample spans some 150,000 clones, approximately 90% being singletons. These data belong to a study of T cell responses to AZD1222 COVID-19 vaccine. General study points: Once two AZD1222 doses were given, Spike-specific TCR breadth and depth went up.

This chain connects TRBV5-1 to TRBJ2-5; 11 bases map to TRBD2. This specimen consisted of peripheral blood, obtained on day 0 of AZD1222 vaccination. The receptor was derived from an adult in good health. CDR3 residues: CASSSGLAVQETQYF. The CDR3 DNA is TGCGCCAGCAGCTCGGGACTAGCGGTCCAAGAGACCCAGTACTTC. Filled out from reference TRBV5-1 and TRBJ2-5, the complete variable domain reads KAGVTQTPRYLIKTRGQQVTLSCSPISGHRSVSWYQQTPGQGLQFLFEYFSETQRNKGNFPGRFSGRQFSNSRSEMNVSTLELGDSALYLCASSSGLAVQETQYFGPGTRLLVL.